A single sample gave rise to the 16 T cell receptor beta chains below, sequenced in a study of Graves' ophthalmopathy and Graves' hyperthyroidism. Scientists amplified the TCR beta CDR3 regions from RNA transcripts. An opening RT-PCR round employed HTBI primers and preceded a second-round multiplex PCR. TCRdb analysed the multiplex PCR reads with MiXCR anew, one entry per CDR3 protein. The sample comprises some 410,000 distinct CDR3 sequences, roughly 21% of which are singletons, and 2.5% to 3% rests with the top ten. The sequenced sample was peripheral blood. The receptors shown here come from a woman between 18 and 30 years old with stable Graves' hyperthyroidism.

This clonotype was observed at least ten times. V is TRBV20-1 and J is TRBJ2-7; TRBD2 aligns across 7 bases. CDR1 and CDR2 from the germline V gene are DFQATT and SNEGSKA (reference sequence). J was trimmed by 0 bases and V by 5 bases; bases with no gene match: 4. This CDR3 region has 13 residues. The CDR3 sequence: CSAPPSGSYEQYF. The CDR3 DNA reads TGCAGTGCTCCTCCTAGCGGCTCCTACGAGCAGTACTTC.

The CDR3 protein is CASSFSPREDTEAFF. The CDR3 nucleotides read TGTGCCAGCAGCTTCAGTCCCAGGGAGGACACTGAAGCTTTCTTT. The chain recombines TRBV11-2 with TRBJ1-1, with a possible D match to TRBD1 (5 bases). Germline V gene data show CDR1 as SGHAT and CDR2 as FQNNGV. This CDR3 has 15 residues. Trimming removed 3 bases from V and 3 bases from J, with 14 bases in between.

The table lists this clonotype with many counts. The chain combines TRBV12-3 or TRBV12-4 with TRBJ1-5; D is unresolved. The V and J ends lost 1 base and 6 bases respectively, with 10 bases between them. The CDR3 spans 14 residues. The CDR3 DNA sequence: TGTGCCAGCAGTTTAGAGGGCGACGGTCAGCCCCAGCATTTT. This sequence encodes CASSLEGDGQPQHF.

This clonotype was recorded many times. The rearrangement links TRBV6-1 to TRBJ2-2; 9 nucleotides match TRBD2. Germline V CDR1 and CDR2: MNHNS, SASEGT. This CDR3 contains 13 residues. With V trimmed by 6 bases and J by 7 bases, 3 bases remained unmatched. The CDR3 DNA reads TGTGCCAGCAGGGTAGCGGGAGTCGGGGAGCTGTTTTTT. Translation gives CASRVAGVGELFF.

The rearrangement uses TRBV3-1 and TRBJ1-6; 7 bases map to TRBD1. With 4 bases clipped from V and 8 bases from J, the junction kept 8 bases outside the gene matches. The CDR3 loop spans 15 amino acids. Germline-derived CDR1 and CDR2 are LGHDT and YNNKEL (reference sequence). Written as DNA, the CDR3 is TGTGCCAGCAGCCTGCTTGGACAGGACCATTCACCCCTCCACTTT. Translation gives CASSLLGQDHSPLHF.

In the case of this clonotype: A clone one base away is much larger, so this may be a read error. The J gene is TRBJ2-5, the V gene TRBV29-1; a possible D gene is TRBD2 (5 bases). The CDR3 consists of 11 residues. The germline V gene encodes CDR1 SQVTM and CDR2 ANQGSEA. Here the CDR3 reads CSVGEGETQDF. The CDR3 nucleotides read TGCAGCGTTGGTGAGGGAGAGACCCAGGACTTC.

This clonotype was detected ten times or more. The chain employs TRBV13 and TRBJ1-1; 7 positions agree with TRBD1. Germline V gene sequence: CDR1 PRHDT, CDR2 FYEKMQ (reference sequence). The CDR3 contains 16 residues. J gave up 1 base and V 3 bases, and 8 bases lay outside the gene matches. CDR3: CASSLVLGQQNTEAFF. As DNA, the CDR3 is TGTGCCAGCAGCTTGGTATTGGGACAGCAGAACACTGAAGCTTTCTTT.

This clonotype was seen repeatedly, ten times or more. This chain connects TRBV24-1 to TRBJ2-2; TRBD1 is a possible D gene (5 bases). Trimming took 4 bases from V and 6 from J, leaving 8 bases between them. The length of the CDR3 is 13 residues. Germline lookup yields CDR1 KGHDR and CDR2 SFDVKD. CDR3 sequence reads: CATSDPGSGELFF. The CDR3, as DNA: TGTGCCACCAGTGACCCAGGGTCCGGGGAGCTGTTTTTT.

This clonotype was found a few times. V gene TRBV4-2 combines with J gene TRBJ2-5, with 9 positions matching TRBD2. Per the germline V gene, CDR1 is LGHNA and CDR2 is YNFKEQ. CDR3 length: 15 amino acids. V lost 1 base, J lost 0 bases, and 0 bases stayed unmatched. CDR3 loop: CASSQGGGDQETQYF. In DNA, the CDR3 is TGTGCCAGCAGCCAAGGCGGGGGGGACCAAGAGACCCAGTACTTC.

The sample holds many counts of this clonotype. The chain uses TRBV12-3 or TRBV12-4 and TRBJ2-7; 10 bases map to TRBD2. There are 15 residues in the CDR3. With 3 bases clipped from V and 2 bases from J, the junction kept 4 bases outside the gene matches. CDR3 in amino acids: CASSFQTSGPYEQYF. The CDR3 nucleotides are TGTGCCAGCAGTTTTCAGACTAGCGGGCCCTACGAGCAGTACTTC.

This clonotype was recorded at least ten times. This chain uses TRBV18 with TRBJ1-1; no reliable D call. Trimming cost V 2 bases and J 2 bases, with 9 bases left between them. The CDR3 totals 14 residues. Germline CDR1 reads KGHSH; CDR2 reads LQKENI. In DNA, the CDR3 is TGTGCCAGCTCACCAGGTTTGATCAACACTGAAGCTTTCTTT. Translating it yields CASSPGLINTEAFF.

This clonotype was counted ten times or more. The gene calls are TRBV28 and TRBJ1-1; possibly TRBD1 for D (6 bases). V shed 3 bases and J shed 8 bases, with 7 bases lying between them. The CDR3 length is 11 residues. Germline CDR1 and CDR2: MDHEN and SYDVKM. The CDR3 DNA follows: TGTGCCAGCAGTTTGGACAGCGAAGCTTTCTTT. Its protein product is CASSLDSEAFF.

The chain links TRBV7-9 to TRBJ1-1; D uncertain. Germline V gives CDR1 SEHNR, CDR2 FQNEAQ (reference sequence). V lost 1 base and J 4 bases, leaving 4 bases between the germline ends. The CDR3 has 12 amino acids. The CDR3 coding sequence is TGTGCCAGCAGCTTAGGATTCACTGAAGCTTTCTTT. Its translation is CASSLGFTEAFF.

The rearrangement uses TRBV28 and TRBJ2-7; no firm D call. The CDR3 runs to 13 residues. Germline V CDR1 and CDR2: MDHEN, SYDVKM. Between the trimmed V and J ends, which lost 3 bases and 3 bases, there was a span of 9 bases. The CDR3 region has the DNA TGTGCCAGCAGTTTTGCCCGAAACTACGAGCAGTACTTC. Translating it yields CASSFARNYEQYF.

This clonotype appeared a few times. V and J are TRBV5-6 and TRBJ2-2, with D possibly TRBD2 on 6 matching bases. The CDR3 is made up of 13 amino acids. Germline CDR1 reads SGHDT; CDR2 reads YYEEEE. V gave up 3 bases and J gave up 7 bases, with 10 bases separating them. Here the CDR3 DNA reads TGTGCCAGCAGCTCGGGAGCAAACGGGGAGCTGTTTTTT. Encoded protein: CASSSGANGELFF.

This clonotype was observed many times. The chain employs TRBV20-1 and TRBJ2-7; perhaps TRBD1 as D (6 bases). The length of the CDR3 is 13 residues. Germline V gene sequence: CDR1 DFQATT, CDR2 SNEGSKA (reference sequence). V lost 3 bases to trimming and J lost 2 bases, with 11 bases between them. The CDR3 DNA reads TGCAGTGCTAGTGGGCAGGGGCCCTACGAGCAGTACTTC. This codes for CSASGQGPYEQYF.